This note documents a single T cell receptor beta chain sequence. Its specificity is unknown. The data originate from a study of cytomegalovirus exposure and HLA in healthy donors. Overall study context: Roughly 180 million T cells yielded approximately 100 million unique TCR beta sequences, as an earlier analysis found.

Regarding the study as a whole: TRBV6-2, TRBV6-3 and some other V segments were unresolvable in 87-base-pair reads. In an earlier analysis, most TCR beta V segments were productive about 87% or about 30% of the time. There were reportedly fewer N-insertions in an Asian-associated ancestry cluster than the approximately 670-donor mean, in a later analysis.

The ends lost 5 bases at V and 3 bases at J; junction bases unmatched: 10. Germline-derived CDR1 and CDR2 are KGHSH and LQKENI. The CDR3 runs to 16 residues. Primers: 60 Vbeta forward and 13 Jbeta reverse. Here immunoSEQ multiplex PCR was the method, and the copy in TCRdb shows in-frame clones only, minus some. The sample has about 190,000 clones; approximately 84% are singletons. This TCR was sampled from a woman aged 30 to 39 in good health and CMV-seropositive. The specimen sequenced was PBMCs. V is TRBV18 and J is TRBJ2-1, with 7 positions matching TRBD2. The CDR3, as DNA: TGTGCCAGCTCATCCATATCCAGCGGGGACTACAATGAGCAGTTCTTC. Translated, it gives CASSSISSGDYNEQFF.